This passage covers 26 T cell receptor beta chains from one sample sequenced in a study of T cell responses to AZD1222 COVID-19 vaccine. TCRdb's table, derived via immunoSEQ multiplex PCR, lists solely in-frame clones and lacks some. The sample records 100,000 to 150,000 clones, about nine tenths being singletons. The input for sequencing was peripheral blood, taken 28 days after the second AZD1222 dose. The receptors here all came from an adult who received the AZD1222 COVID-19 vaccine.

In nucleotides, the CDR3 is TGCGCCAGCAGCCGTGCGAGGGTTGGGACTGAAGCTTTCTTT. Encoded protein: CASSRARVGTEAFF. The V and J genes are TRBV5-1 and TRBJ1-1; no firm D call. This CDR3 has 14 residues. CDR1 is SGHRS, CDR2 YFSETQ, per germline. Trimming took 4 bases from V and 5 from J, leaving 15 bases between them.

CDR3: CASRKGQGEYYGYTF. CDR3 nucleotide sequence: TGTGCCAGCAGGAAGGGACAGGGGGAGTACTATGGCTACACCTTC. This chain links TRBV6-5 with TRBJ1-2; 11 positions agree with TRBD1. There are 15 residues in the CDR3. The junction had 6 bases not matched to a gene; V was cut back by 6 bases and J by 3 bases. Germline V gene data show CDR1 as MNHEY and CDR2 as SVGAGI.

This chain joins TRBV6-5 and TRBJ1-6; D possibly corresponds to TRBD1 (6 bases). V shed 7 bases and J shed 7 bases, with 11 bases lying between them. The CDR3 covers 13 residues. Germline CDR1 is MNHEY and CDR2 is SVGAGI. CDR3: CASKQGQNSPLHF. CDR3 DNA: TGTGCCAGCAAACAAGGACAGAATTCACCCCTCCACTTT.

The chain joins TRBV29-1 to TRBJ1-4, with D possibly matching TRBD1 (5 bases). CDR1 is SQVTM, CDR2 ANQGSEA, per germline. This CDR3 region has 12 residues. With 7 bases removed from V and 6 bases from J, the gap between germline ends came to 12 bases. The CDR3 protein is CSGYQGDEKLFF. CDR3 bases: TGCAGCGGGTACCAGGGCGATGAAAAACTGTTTTTT.

The rearrangement uses TRBV2 and TRBJ1-2, with 9 bases identical to TRBD1. Germline CDR1 SNHLY, CDR2 FYNNEI. This CDR3 is 14 amino acids long. V shed 5 bases, J shed 8 bases, and the junction held 9 bases outside the gene matches. The CDR3 sequence: CASSLQGATGGYTF. CDR3 bases: TGTGCCAGCAGTCTACAGGGGGCGACGGGGGGCTACACCTTC.

This chain links TRBV9 with TRBJ1-1; a possible D gene is TRBD1 (6 bases). This CDR3 spans 14 amino acids. Looked up from germline, CDR1 is SGDLS and CDR2 is YYNGEE. V was shortened by 4 bases and J by 1 base, with 11 bases between the two germline ends. The CDR3 protein is CASSIGGGNTEAFF. Written as DNA, the CDR3 is TGTGCCAGCAGCATAGGGGGAGGGAACACTGAAGCTTTCTTT.

The chain carries TRBV6-5 and TRBJ2-7; D might be TRBD2 (6 bases). This CDR3 is built from 13 residues. In germline, CDR1 is MNHEY, CDR2 SVGAGI. Trimming took 6 bases from V and 7 from J, leaving 16 bases between them. The CDR3 reads CASSSGDGGEQYF. CDR3 coding DNA: TGTGCCAGCAGCTCGGGGGACGGTGGGGAGCAGTACTTC.

The chain is built from TRBV3-1 (or the pseudogene TRBV3-2) and TRBJ2-3; D is uncertain. Trimming removed 3 bases from V and 5 bases from J, with 12 bases in between. CDR1 and CDR2 from the germline V gene are LGHDT and YNNKEL (reference sequence). The CDR3 totals 14 residues. DNA for the CDR3: TGTGCCAGCAGCCAGTCGGCGAGTAGAGATACGCAGTATTTT. As protein: CASSQSASRDTQYF.

The rearrangement joins TRBV12-3 or TRBV12-4 to TRBJ1-2; maybe TRBD1 (5 bases). Trimming removed 6 bases at V and 7 bases at J, with 12 bases between. The CDR3 has 12 residues. CDR3: CASRHVGTGYTF. CDR3 bases: TGTGCCAGCAGGCACGTGGGGACTGGCTACACCTTC.

V is TRBV5-1 and J is TRBJ1-6, with unresolved D. Trimming took 0 bases from V and 10 from J, leaving 5 bases between them. Germline values: CDR1 SGHRS, CDR2 YFSETQ. CDR3 length: 12 amino acids. This CDR3 reads CASSLEYSPLHF. DNA of the CDR3: TGCGCCAGCAGCTTGGAATACTCACCCCTCCACTTT.

Only a few counts were recorded for this clone. The V call is TRBV5-1, the J call TRBJ1-3; 7 positions agree with TRBD1. Trimming took 4 bases from V and 2 from J; bases not matched to a gene: 9. CDR1 is SGHRS, CDR2 YFSETQ, per germline. The CDR3 is 16 amino acids. The CDR3 is CASSPSTTGAGNTIYF. The CDR3 region has the DNA TGCGCCAGCAGCCCATCTACTACAGGGGCTGGAAACACCATATATTTT. Looking up the rest from reference TRBV5-1 and TRBJ1-3 gives the full variable domain: KAGVTQTPRYLIKTRGQQVTLSCSPISGHRSVSWYQQTPGQGLQFLFEYFSETQRNKGNFPGRFSGRQFSNSRSEMNVSTLELGDSALYLCASSPSTTGAGNTIYFGEGSWLTVV.

This chain joins TRBV15 and TRBJ2-1; D tentatively reads TRBD1 or TRBD2 (5 bases each). Trimming shortened V by 0 bases and J by 0 bases, and 9 bases separated the two germline ends. The CDR3 totals 16 residues. The germline V gene has CDR1 LNHNV and CDR2 YYDKDF (reference sequence). CDR3: CATSRDRDGSYNEQFF. The DNA of the CDR3 is TGTGCCACCAGCAGAGATCGGGACGGCTCCTACAATGAGCAGTTCTTC.

The V call is TRBV5-1, the J call TRBJ1-1, with 7 bases that match TRBD1. Trimming took 8 bases from V and 0 from J; bases not matched to a gene: 7. CDR1 SGHRS and CDR2 YFSETQ come from the germline V gene. This CDR3 comprises 14 residues. CDR3 nucleotides: TGCGCCAGTTCGACGGACAGGATGAACACTGAAGCTTTCTTT. It yields the protein CASSTDRMNTEAFF.

The chain uses TRBV18 and TRBJ1-1; perhaps TRBD1 as D (6 bases). CDR1 and CDR2 from the germline V gene are KGHSH and LQKENI. There are 12 residues in the CDR3. The V end lost 8 bases, the J end lost 1 base, and 8 bases lay between the germline ends. The CDR3 is CASKQGNTEAFF. CDR3 sequence (DNA): TGTGCCAGCAAACAGGGGAACACTGAAGCTTTCTTT. Using reference TRBV18 and TRBJ1-1 for the parts outside the CDR3, the full variable domain is NAGVMQNPRHLVRRRGQEARLRCSPMKGHSHVYWYRQLPEEGLKFMVYLQKENIIDESGMPKERFSAEFPKEGPSILRIQQVVRGDSAAYFCASKQGNTEAFFGQGTRLTVV.

The gene calls are TRBV9 and TRBJ2-5; D uncertain. V gave up 0 bases and J gave up 3 bases, with 18 bases separating them. Germline lookup yields CDR1 SGDLS and CDR2 YYNGEE. The CDR3 loop spans 17 amino acids. As DNA, the CDR3 is TGTGCCAGCAGCGTAGGCTTCCTCTGGGGATTAGAAGAGACCCAGTACTTC. Amino acid sequence: CASSVGFLWGLEETQYF. The full variable domain, with the rest looked up from reference TRBV9 and TRBJ2-5, is DSGVTQTPKHLITATGQRVTLRCSPRSGDLSVYWYQQSLDQGLQFLIQYYNGEERAKGNILERFSAQQFPDLHSELNLSSLELGDSALYFCASSVGFLWGLEETQYFGPGTRLLVL.

This chain connects TRBV5-1 to TRBJ2-1; TRBD2 matches at 13 bases. After removal of 5 bases from V and 9 bases from J, the junction contained 5 bases not matched to a gene. This CDR3 is built from 14 residues. CDR1 is SGHRS and CDR2 is YFSETQ in the germline V gene. Here the CDR3 reads CASRERTSGSEQFF. CDR3 nucleotides: TGCGCCAGCAGAGAAAGGACTAGCGGGAGTGAGCAGTTCTTC.

The J gene is TRBJ1-3, the V gene TRBV18; a weak D match, TRBD1 (5 bases). The CDR3 has 16 amino acids. The germline V and J ends were trimmed by 1 base and 1 base, with 11 bases remaining between them. Per germline, CDR1 KGHSH and CDR2 LQKENI. Here the CDR3 reads CASSPQAGGSGNTIYF. In DNA, the CDR3 is TGTGCCAGCTCACCACAGGCCGGGGGATCTGGAAACACCATATATTTT.

This clone occurred once. This sequence joins TRBV27 and TRBJ1-2; tentatively, D is TRBD1 (6 bases). This CDR3 is 17 amino acids long. CDR1 and CDR2 from the germline V gene are MNHEY and SMNVEV (reference sequence). V gave up 5 bases and J gave up 0 bases, with 19 bases separating them. CDR3 DNA sequence: TGTGCCAGCAGTCAACGACAGGCGGGGGCACCTAACTATGGCTACACCTTC. Amino acids: CASSQRQAGAPNYGYTF.

The rearrangement joins TRBV6-5 to TRBJ1-1; 8 bases fit TRBD1. This CDR3 has 13 amino acids. Germline lookup yields CDR1 MNHEY and CDR2 SVGAGI. The trim removed 10 bases at V and 0 bases at J, leaving 4 bases unmatched. CDR3 loop: CATRTGLNTEAFF. The CDR3 region has the DNA TGTGCCACCCGGACAGGGCTGAACACTGAAGCTTTCTTT.

The V and J genes are TRBV4-2 and TRBJ2-3, with 7 bases lining up with TRBD1. Germline V gives CDR1 LGHNA, CDR2 YNFKEQ. There are 15 residues in the CDR3. Losses at the gene ends were 4 bases for V and 0 bases for J; bases not matched to a gene: 4. Here the CDR3 reads CASSPTGQSTDTQYF. Here the CDR3 DNA reads TGTGCCAGCAGCCCGACGGGACAGAGCACAGATACGCAGTATTTT.

This rearrangement joins TRBV7-8 to TRBJ2-4; the D is unclear. Germline V CDR1 and CDR2: SGHVS, FQNEAQ. The CDR3 is made up of 16 amino acids. V shed 8 bases and J shed 8 bases, with 25 bases lying between them. The CDR3 coding sequence is TGTGCCAGCCGCCCCCCTAGTAATAATAACGTCGACATTCAGTACTTC. It codes for CASRPPSNNNVDIQYF.

The V and J genes are TRBV28 and TRBJ2-2, with unresolved D. Between the trimmed V and J ends, which lost 1 base and 6 bases, there was a span of 9 bases. Germline CDR1 reads MDHEN; CDR2 reads SYDVKM. This CDR3 has 14 residues. CDR3 loop: CASSLLAPAGELFF. The DNA for the CDR3 is TGTGCCAGCAGTTTATTGGCGCCGGCCGGGGAGCTGTTTTTT.

The genes are TRBV7-3 and TRBJ2-5; 10 bases map to TRBD2. J was trimmed by 2 bases and V by 5 bases; bases with no gene match: 8. The CDR3 length is 16 residues. Germline CDR1 SGHTA, CDR2 FQGTGA. The CDR3 loop reads CASSMGGLASQETQYF. The CDR3 DNA sequence: TGTGCCAGCAGCATGGGGGGACTAGCGTCACAAGAGACCCAGTACTTC.

The chain employs TRBV12-3 or TRBV12-4 and TRBJ2-7; D is perhaps TRBD2 (6 bases). This CDR3 has 13 residues. Trimming took off 5 bases at V and 4 bases at J, with 12 bases between the two ends. CDR3 region: CASSPSTRYEQYF. Here the CDR3 DNA reads TGTGCCAGCAGTCCCTCGACTAGGTACGAGCAGTACTTC.

CDR3 in DNA: TGTGCCAGCAGCCCGGACCTCGGAGGCTACACCTTC. It codes for CASSPDLGGYTF. The rearrangement uses TRBV13 and TRBJ1-2; no definite D call. Trimming took 5 bases from V and 8 from J, leaving 12 bases between them. The length of the CDR3 is 12 residues. CDR1 is PRHDT, CDR2 FYEKMQ, per germline (reference sequence).

The J gene is TRBJ2-5, the V gene TRBV12-5; 7 positions match TRBD1. The trim removed 4 bases at V and 5 bases at J, leaving 4 bases unmatched. Germline V lookup: CDR1 LGHNT, CDR2 FRNRAP. The CDR3 is made up of 13 amino acids. The CDR3 nucleotides read TGTGCTAGTGGTTGGGACAGCCGGGAGACCCAGTACTTC. It yields the protein CASGWDSRETQYF.